This T cell receptor beta chain derives from a study of T cells in localized non-small cell lung cancer. Overall study findings and caveats: Analysis by sequencing included only one tumor region, so heterogeneity remains possible. There was higher T cell clonality in uninvolved adjacent lung than in tumor, and it was highest there.

TCRdb keeps only in-frame clones here, not all; method: immunoSEQ multiplex PCR. The repertoire includes approximately 43,000 clones, approximately 91% of them detected once, and about 2.6% sits in the top ten. This CDR3 has 14 amino acids. V dropped 8 bases and J dropped 0; count of bases not matched to a gene: 5. Germline V gives CDR1 MNHEY, CDR2 SMNVEV (reference sequence). Remarks on this clone: The antigen remains unidentified.

The sample was peripheral blood, taken before any cancer treatment. V is TRBV27 and J is TRBJ2-3, with 7 positions matching TRBD2. The receptor was isolated from a female donor aged 60 or older with stage I squamous cell lung carcinoma. CDR3 nucleotides: TGTGCCAGCGTAGCGGGTCCTAGCACAGATACGCAGTATTTT. As protein: CASVAGPSTDTQYF.